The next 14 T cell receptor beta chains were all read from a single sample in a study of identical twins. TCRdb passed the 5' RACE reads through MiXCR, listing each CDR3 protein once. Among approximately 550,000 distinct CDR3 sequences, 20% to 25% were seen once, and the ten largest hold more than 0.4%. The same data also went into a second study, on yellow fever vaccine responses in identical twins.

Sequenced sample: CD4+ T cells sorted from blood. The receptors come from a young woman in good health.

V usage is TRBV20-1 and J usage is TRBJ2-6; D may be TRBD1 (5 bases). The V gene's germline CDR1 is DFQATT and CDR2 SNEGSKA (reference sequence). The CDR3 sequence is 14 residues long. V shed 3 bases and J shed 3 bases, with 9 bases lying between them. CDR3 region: CSASDSVGANVLTF. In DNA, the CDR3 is TGCAGTGCTAGTGACAGCGTTGGGGCCAACGTCCTGACTTTC.

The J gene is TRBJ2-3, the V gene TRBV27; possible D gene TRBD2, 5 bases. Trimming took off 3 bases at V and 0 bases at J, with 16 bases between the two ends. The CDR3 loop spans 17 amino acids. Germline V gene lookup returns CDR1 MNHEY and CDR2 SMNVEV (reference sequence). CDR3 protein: CASSLAGPGRSTDTQYF. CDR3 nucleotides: TGTGCCAGCAGTTTGGCGGGCCCCGGCCGTAGCACAGATACGCAGTATTTT.

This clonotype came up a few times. The CDR3: CAISDRGRAYTDTQYF. The CDR3, as DNA: TGTGCCATCAGTGATCGGGGACGGGCATACACAGATACGCAGTATTTT. The V call is TRBV10-3, the J call TRBJ2-3; D possibly uses TRBD1 or TRBD2 (5 bases each). CDR3 length equals 16 residues. Germline lookup yields CDR1 ENHRY and CDR2 SYGVKD. Trimming shortened V by 3 bases and J by 2 bases, and 15 bases separated the two germline ends.

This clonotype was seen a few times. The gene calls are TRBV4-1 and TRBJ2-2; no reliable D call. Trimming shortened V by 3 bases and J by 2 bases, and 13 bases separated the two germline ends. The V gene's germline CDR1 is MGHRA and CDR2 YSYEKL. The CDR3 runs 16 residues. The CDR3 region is CASSHVRVLNTGELFF. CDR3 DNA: TGCGCCAGCAGCCACGTCCGGGTCCTTAACACCGGGGAGCTGTTTTTT.

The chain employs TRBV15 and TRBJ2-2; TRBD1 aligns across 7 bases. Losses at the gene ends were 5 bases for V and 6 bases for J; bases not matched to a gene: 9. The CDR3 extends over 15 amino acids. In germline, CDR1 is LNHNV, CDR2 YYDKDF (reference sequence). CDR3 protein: CATSGYRGWPGELFF. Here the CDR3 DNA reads TGTGCCACCAGCGGCTACAGGGGTTGGCCCGGGGAGCTGTTTTTT.

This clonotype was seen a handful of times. The CDR3 region is CASSSEQRGAAYEQYV. CDR3 coding DNA: TGTGCCAGTTCTTCTGAACAGCGGGGGGCAGCCTACGAGCAGTACGTC. The chain uses TRBV5-6 and TRBJ2-7, with 9 bases fitting TRBD2. J gave up 2 bases and V 8 bases, and 14 bases lay outside the gene matches. Germline V gene lookup returns CDR1 SGHDT and CDR2 YYEEEE. The CDR3 length is 16 residues.

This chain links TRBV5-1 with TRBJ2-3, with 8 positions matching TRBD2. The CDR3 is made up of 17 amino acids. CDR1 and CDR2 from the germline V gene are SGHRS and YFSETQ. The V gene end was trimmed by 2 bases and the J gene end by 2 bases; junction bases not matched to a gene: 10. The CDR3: CASSLGLTGGPTDTQYF. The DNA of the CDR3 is TGCGCCAGCAGCTTAGGTCTCACGGGGGGGCCCACAGATACGCAGTATTTT.

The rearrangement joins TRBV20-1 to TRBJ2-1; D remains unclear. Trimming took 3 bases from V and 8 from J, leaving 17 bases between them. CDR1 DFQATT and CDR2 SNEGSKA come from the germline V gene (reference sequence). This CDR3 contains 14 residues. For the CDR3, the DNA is TGCAGTGCTAGCGCCCTCGGACCTTTCGATGAGCAGTTCTTC. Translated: CSASALGPFDEQFF.

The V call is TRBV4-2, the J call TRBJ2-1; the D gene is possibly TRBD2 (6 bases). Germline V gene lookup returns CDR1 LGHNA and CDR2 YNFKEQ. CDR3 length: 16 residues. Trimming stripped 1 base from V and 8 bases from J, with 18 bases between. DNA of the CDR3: TGTGCCAGCAGCCAAGCGATAAAACGGGAGCGGGATGAGCAGTTCTTC. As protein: CASSQAIKRERDEQFF.

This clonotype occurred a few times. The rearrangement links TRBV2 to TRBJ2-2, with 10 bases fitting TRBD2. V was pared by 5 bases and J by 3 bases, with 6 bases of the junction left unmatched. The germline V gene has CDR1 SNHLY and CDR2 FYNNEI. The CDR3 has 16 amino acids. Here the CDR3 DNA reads TGTGCCAGCAGTTCCAGCGGGAGGGCGGACACCGGGGAGCTGTTTTTT. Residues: CASSSSGRADTGELFF.

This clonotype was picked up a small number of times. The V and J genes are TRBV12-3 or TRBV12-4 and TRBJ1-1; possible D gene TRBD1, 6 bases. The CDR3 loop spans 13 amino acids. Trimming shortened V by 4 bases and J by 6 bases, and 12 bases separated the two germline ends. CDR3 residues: CASSWGPGSEAFF. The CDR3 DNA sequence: TGTGCCAGCAGTTGGGGGCCAGGGTCTGAAGCTTTCTTT.

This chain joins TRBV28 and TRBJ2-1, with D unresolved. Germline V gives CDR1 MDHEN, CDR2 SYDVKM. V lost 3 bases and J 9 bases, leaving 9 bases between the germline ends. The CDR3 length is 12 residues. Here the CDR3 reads CASSFLSPEQFF. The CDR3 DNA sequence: TGTGCCAGCAGTTTTCTCTCTCCTGAGCAGTTCTTC.

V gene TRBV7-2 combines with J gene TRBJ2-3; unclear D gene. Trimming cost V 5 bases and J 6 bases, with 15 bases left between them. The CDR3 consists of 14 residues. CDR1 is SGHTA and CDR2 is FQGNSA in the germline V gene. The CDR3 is CASSPRPGLDTQYF. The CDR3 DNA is TGTGCCAGCAGCCCCCGACCCGGGTTGGATACGCAGTATTTT.

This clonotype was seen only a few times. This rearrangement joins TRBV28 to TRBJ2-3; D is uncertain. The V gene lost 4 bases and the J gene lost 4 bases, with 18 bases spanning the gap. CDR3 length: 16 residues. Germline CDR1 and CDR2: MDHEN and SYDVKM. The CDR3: CASSSPRPSAPDTQYF. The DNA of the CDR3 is TGTGCCAGCAGTTCCCCGAGGCCCTCGGCTCCAGATACGCAGTATTTT.